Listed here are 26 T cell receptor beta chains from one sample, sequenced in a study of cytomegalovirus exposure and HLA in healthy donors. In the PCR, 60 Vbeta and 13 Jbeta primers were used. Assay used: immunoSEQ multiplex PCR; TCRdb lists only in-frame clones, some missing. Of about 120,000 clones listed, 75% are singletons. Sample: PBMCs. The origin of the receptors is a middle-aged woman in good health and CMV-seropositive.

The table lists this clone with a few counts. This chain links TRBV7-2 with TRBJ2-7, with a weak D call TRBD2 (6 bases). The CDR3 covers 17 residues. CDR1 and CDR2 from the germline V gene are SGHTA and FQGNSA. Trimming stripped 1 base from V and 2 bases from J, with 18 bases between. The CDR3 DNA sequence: TGTGCCAGCAGCTTAGGGGGTGCGGGACTTAGGGCCTACGAGCAGTACTTC. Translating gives CASSLGGAGLRAYEQYF.

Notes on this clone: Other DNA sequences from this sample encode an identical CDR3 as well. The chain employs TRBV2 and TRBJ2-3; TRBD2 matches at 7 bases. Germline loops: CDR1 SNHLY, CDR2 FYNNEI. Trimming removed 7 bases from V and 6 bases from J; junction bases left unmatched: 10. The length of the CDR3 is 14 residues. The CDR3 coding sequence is TGTGCCAGCAACAACGGGGGGACCACGGATACGCAGTATTTT. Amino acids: CASNNGGTTDTQYF.

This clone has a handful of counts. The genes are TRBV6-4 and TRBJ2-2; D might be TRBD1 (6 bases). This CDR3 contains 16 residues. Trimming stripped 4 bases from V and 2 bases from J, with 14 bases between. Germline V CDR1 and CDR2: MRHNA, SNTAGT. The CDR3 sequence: CASSGRGGDNTGELFF. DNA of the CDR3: TGTGCCAGCAGTGGACGAGGGGGAGATAACACCGGGGAGCTGTTTTTT.

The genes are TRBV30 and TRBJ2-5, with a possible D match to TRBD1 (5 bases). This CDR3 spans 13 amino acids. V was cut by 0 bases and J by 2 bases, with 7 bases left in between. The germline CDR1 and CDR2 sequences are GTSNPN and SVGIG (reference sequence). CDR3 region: CAWSVRVQETQYF. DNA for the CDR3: TGTGCCTGGAGTGTCAGGGTACAAGAGACCCAGTACTTC.

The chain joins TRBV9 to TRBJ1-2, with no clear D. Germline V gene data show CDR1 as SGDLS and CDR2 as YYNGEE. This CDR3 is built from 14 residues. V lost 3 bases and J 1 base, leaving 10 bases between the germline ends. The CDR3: CASSGPPGNYGYTF. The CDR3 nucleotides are TGTGCCAGCAGCGGCCCGCCGGGTAACTATGGCTACACCTTC.

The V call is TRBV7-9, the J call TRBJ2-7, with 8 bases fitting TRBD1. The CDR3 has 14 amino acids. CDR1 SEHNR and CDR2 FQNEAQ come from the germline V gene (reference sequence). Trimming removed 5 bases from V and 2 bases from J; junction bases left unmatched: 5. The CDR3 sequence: CASSPPDRAYEQYF. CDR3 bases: TGTGCCAGCAGCCCCCCGGACAGGGCCTACGAGCAGTACTTC.

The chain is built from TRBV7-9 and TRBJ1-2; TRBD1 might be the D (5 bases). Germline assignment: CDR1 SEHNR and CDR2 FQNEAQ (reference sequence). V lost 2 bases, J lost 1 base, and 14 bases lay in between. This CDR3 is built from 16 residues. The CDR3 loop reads CASSLPTAAYNYGYTF. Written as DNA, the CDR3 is TGTGCCAGCAGCTTACCGACAGCCGCTTATAACTATGGCTACACCTTC.

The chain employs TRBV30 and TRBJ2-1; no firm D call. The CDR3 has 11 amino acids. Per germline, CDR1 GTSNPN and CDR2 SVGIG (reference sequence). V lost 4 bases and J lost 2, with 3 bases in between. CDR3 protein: CAWTTYNEQFF. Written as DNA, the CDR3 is TGTGCCTGGACAACCTACAATGAGCAGTTCTTC.

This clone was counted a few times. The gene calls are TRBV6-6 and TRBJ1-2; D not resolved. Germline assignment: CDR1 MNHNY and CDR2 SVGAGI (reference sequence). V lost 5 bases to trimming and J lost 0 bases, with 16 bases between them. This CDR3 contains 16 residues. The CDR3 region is CASSAKTQRSNYGYTF. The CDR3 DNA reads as TGTGCCAGCAGTGCCAAGACCCAGCGCTCTAACTATGGCTACACCTTC.

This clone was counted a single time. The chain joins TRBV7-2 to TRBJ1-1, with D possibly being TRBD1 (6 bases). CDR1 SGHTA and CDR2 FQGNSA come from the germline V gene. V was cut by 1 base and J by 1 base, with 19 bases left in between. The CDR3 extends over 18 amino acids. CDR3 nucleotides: TGTGCCAGCAGCTTAGGTTGGCTGGGGGAGGGGGGGAACACTGAAGCTTTCTTT. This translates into CASSLGWLGEGGNTEAFF. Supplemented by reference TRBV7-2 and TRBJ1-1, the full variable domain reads GAGVSQSPSNKVTEKGKDVELRCDPISGHTALYWYRQSLGQGLEFLIYFQGNSAPDKSGLPSDRFSAERTGGSVSTLTIQRTQQEDSAVYLCASSLGWLGEGGNTEAFFGQGTRLTVV.

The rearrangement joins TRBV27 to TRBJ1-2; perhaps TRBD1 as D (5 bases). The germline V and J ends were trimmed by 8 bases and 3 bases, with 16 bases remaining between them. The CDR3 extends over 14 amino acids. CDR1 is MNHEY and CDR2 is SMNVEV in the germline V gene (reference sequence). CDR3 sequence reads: CASRGGGYDYGYTF. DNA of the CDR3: TGTGCCAGCCGTGGGGGGGGGTATGACTATGGCTACACCTTC.

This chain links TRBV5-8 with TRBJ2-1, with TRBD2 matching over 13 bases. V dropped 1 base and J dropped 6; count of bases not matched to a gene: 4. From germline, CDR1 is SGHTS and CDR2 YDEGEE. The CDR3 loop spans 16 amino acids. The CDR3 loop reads CASSLSWTSGGNEQFF. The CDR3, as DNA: TGTGCCAGCAGCTTGAGTTGGACTAGCGGGGGCAATGAGCAGTTCTTC.

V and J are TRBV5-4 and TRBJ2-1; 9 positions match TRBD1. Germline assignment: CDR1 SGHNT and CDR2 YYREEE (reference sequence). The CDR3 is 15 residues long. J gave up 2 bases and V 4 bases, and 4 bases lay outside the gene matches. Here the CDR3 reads CASSLDRGTYNEQFF. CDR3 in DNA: TGTGCCAGCAGCCTCGACAGGGGGACCTACAATGAGCAGTTCTTC.

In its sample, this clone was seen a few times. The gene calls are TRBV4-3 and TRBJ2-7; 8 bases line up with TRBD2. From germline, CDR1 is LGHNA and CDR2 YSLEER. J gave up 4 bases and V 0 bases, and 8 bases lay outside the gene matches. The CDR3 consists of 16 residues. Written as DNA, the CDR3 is TGCGCCAGCAGCCAAGAAGGAGGACGGGGGGGTTACGAGCAGTACTTC. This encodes CASSQEGGRGGYEQYF.

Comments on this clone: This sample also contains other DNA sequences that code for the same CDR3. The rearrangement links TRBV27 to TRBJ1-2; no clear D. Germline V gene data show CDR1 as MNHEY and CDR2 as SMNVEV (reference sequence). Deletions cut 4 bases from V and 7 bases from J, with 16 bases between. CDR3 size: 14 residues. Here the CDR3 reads CASSSEPPTGGYTF. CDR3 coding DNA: TGTGCCAGCAGTTCAGAACCTCCAACGGGTGGCTACACCTTC.

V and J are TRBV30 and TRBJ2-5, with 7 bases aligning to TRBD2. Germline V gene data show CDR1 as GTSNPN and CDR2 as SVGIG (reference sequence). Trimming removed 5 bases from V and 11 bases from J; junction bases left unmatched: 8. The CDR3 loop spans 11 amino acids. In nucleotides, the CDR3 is TGTGCCTGGGGGGGGGTTCGGGAGCAGTACTTC. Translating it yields CAWGGVREQYF.

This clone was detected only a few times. CDR3 amino acids: CASSFAGPLSYGYTF. The CDR3 bases are TGTGCCAGCAGCTTTGCGGGACCCCTAAGCTATGGCTACACCTTC. The chain recombines TRBV7-2 with TRBJ1-2; D is possibly TRBD1 (5 bases). This CDR3 is built from 15 residues. The germline V gene encodes CDR1 SGHTA and CDR2 FQGNSA. Trimming stripped 3 bases from V and 4 bases from J, with 15 bases between.

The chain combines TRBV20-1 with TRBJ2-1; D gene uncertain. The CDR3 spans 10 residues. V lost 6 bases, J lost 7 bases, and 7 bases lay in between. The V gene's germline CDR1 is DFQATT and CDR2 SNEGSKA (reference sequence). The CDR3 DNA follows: TGCAGTGCCGGGTGGAATGAGCAGTTCTTC. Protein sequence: CSAGWNEQFF.

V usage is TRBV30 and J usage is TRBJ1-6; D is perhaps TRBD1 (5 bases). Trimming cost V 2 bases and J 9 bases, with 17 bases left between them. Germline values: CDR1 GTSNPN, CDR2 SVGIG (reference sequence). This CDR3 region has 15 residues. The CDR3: CAWSPPQGIGSPLHF. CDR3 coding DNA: TGTGCCTGGAGTCCTCCTCAGGGAATTGGTTCACCCCTCCACTTT. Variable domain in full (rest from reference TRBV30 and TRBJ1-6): SQTIHQWPATLVQPVGSPLSLECTVEGTSNPNLYWYRQAAGRGLQLLFYSVGIGQISSEVPQNLSASRPQDRQFILSSKKLLLSDSGFYLCAWSPPQGIGSPLHFGNGTRLTVT.

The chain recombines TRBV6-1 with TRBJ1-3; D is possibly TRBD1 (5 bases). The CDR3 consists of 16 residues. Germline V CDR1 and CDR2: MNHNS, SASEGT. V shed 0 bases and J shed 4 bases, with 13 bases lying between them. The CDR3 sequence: CASSEAVGRPGNTIYF. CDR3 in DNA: TGTGCCAGCAGTGAAGCCGTGGGGCGTCCGGGAAACACCATATATTTT.

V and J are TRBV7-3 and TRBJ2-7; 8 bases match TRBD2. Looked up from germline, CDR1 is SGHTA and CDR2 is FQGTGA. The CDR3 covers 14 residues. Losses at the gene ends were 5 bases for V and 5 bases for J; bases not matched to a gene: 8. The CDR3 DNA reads TGTGCCAGCAGCGAGGGGGGGACTAGGGACGAGCAGTACTTC. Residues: CASSEGGTRDEQYF.

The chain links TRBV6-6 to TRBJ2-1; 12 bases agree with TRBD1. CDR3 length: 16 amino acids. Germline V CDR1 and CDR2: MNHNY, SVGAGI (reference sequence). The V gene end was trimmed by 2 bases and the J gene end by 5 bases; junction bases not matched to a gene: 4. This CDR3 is CASSYPGQGANNEQFF. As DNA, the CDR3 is TGTGCCAGCAGTTACCCGGGACAGGGGGCCAACAATGAGCAGTTCTTC.

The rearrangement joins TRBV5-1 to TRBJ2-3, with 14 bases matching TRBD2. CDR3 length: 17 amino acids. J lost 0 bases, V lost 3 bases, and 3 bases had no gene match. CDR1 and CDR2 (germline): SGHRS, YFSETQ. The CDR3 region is CASSWGLAGESTDTQYF. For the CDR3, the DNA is TGCGCCAGCAGCTGGGGACTAGCGGGAGAGAGCACAGATACGCAGTATTTT.

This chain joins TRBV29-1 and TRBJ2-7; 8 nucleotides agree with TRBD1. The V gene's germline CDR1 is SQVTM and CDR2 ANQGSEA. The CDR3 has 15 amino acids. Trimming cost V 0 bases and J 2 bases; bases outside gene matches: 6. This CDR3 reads CSVEDRRTGTYEQYF. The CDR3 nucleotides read TGCAGCGTTGAAGATCGAAGGACAGGGACCTACGAGCAGTACTTC.

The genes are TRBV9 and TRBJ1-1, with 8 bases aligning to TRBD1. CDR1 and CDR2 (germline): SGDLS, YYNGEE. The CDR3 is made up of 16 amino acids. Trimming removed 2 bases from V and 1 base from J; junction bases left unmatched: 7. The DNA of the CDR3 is TGTGCCAGCAGCGTCGACCGGGACAGGTCGAACACTGAAGCTTTCTTT. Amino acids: CASSVDRDRSNTEAFF.

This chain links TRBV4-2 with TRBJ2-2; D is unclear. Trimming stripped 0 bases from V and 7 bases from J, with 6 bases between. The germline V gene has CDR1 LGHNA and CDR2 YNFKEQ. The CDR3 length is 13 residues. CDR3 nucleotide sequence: TGTGCCAGCAGCCAAGACGAGCGCGGGGAGCTGTTTTTT. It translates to CASSQDERGELFF.